Described below is a single T cell receptor (beta chain) sequence and its context. Its specificity is not known. Germline V CDR1 and CDR2: SQVTM, ANQGSEA. V lost 6 bases and J 3 bases, leaving 11 bases between the germline ends. The CDR3 spans 13 residues. Obtained from alopecia areata patients were lesional scalp punch biopsies along with peripheral blood. PBMC-derived CD4+ and CD8+ T cells were sorted. The sample belongs to a study of CD8+ T cells in alopecia areata. Extraction and reverse transcription of RNA yielded cDNA as the sequencing template. The protocol was immunoSEQ multiplex PCR, while the TCRdb copy is restricted to in-frame clones and leaves out a portion. The repertoire holds approximately 120,000 clones, with 47% as singletons. The study, taken as a whole, reports: Sharing of TCRs across patients appeared less clear than in mice, possibly for HLA-related reasons. Scalp sequencing also captures normal skin's resident alphabeta T cells.

The sequence derives from a human donor with alopecia areata. The chain employs TRBV29-1 and TRBJ2-2; D could derive from TRBD1 or TRBD2 (5 bases each). The sequenced material came from NKG2D-low CD8+ T cells sorted from blood. CDR3: CSVAPGHTGELFF. The CDR3 coding sequence is TGCAGCGTCGCTCCGGGGCACACCGGGGAGCTGTTTTTT.